This entry describes one TCR beta chain. Its binding antigen is unknown. No base quality values were provided; no much bigger clone lies one nucleotide off. TCR beta CDR3 regions were sequenced from DNA using the immunoSEQ Assay. The original pipeline was this. T cell density was computed as TCR beta template counts normalized to usable DNA estimated by amplifying housekeeping genes. Richness was estimated with the preseqR package, extrapolating to 400,000 templates for PBMC samples and 120,000 templates for tissue samples. Clonality was defined by subtracting Pielou's evenness from one. To identify tissue-enriched TCRs, differential abundance testing was run on productive amino-acid clonotypes with a minimum total count of 5 and an alpha of 0.1. The Jaccard Index and the Morisita Overlap Index were used to quantify repertoire overlap between compartments. GLIPH grouped TCR beta CDR3s together with public tetramer-defined viral CDR3s, and a viral motif had to include at least three viral sequences and show V-gene enrichment. TCRdb took over this immuneACCESS table, retaining in-frame rearrangements with V and J assigned. Such tables are incomplete; in checked studies, under half of the missing clones stem from an unresolved V gene, and the remainder is unexplained. V and J calls and clone size come straight from that table; D and trimming were deduced from the DNA. The sample table lists approximately 70,000 clones, 70% to 90% of them with a count of one. The biggest ten clones account for 21% of the sample.

The data stem from a study of T cells in localized non-small cell lung cancer (dated by TCRdb to 2020 to 2021). Broadly, across the study: The study analyzed T cell repertoires of about 230 early-stage NSCLC patients, comparing tumors and uninvolved tumor-adjacent lungs. The cohort comprised under 250 treatment-naïve NSCLC patients with resected, localized lung tumors. A mean age of around 66 years was recorded for the NSCLC patients, of whom more than 120 were male and 100 to 110 were female.

At diagnosis, tumor, uninvolved tumor-adjacent lung and peripheral blood were collected and then preserved as a mix of FFPE and fresh-frozen material. For TCR repertoire profiling, the blood samples were analyzed as peripheral blood mononuclear cells. Sequences LNHNV (CDR1) and YYDKDF (CDR2) are obtained from the germline V gene (reference sequence). Trimming costs V 0 bases and J 6 bases, and their ends lie 15 bases apart. From its cysteine to its valine, the CDR3 spans 15 amino acids. Here the CDR3 DNA is all that survives: 45 bases in frame from base 1. Overall study results and their limits: Longer overall survival was associated with higher blood T cell density, whereas shorter survival was associated with higher adjacent-lung clonality. Multi-region tumor sequencing was not performed, so intratumor heterogeneity could not be excluded. A median of roughly 50 of the top 100 tumor clones turned up in the paired uninvolved adjacent lung, and 25 to 30 of those clones also ranked among the top 100 of that same adjacent lung. Because of the exploratory design, TCR variables were selected using unadjusted p-values without false-discovery rate correction. The highest T cell clonality was observed in uninvolved tumor-adjacent lung, where clonality exceeded that of tumor, suggesting that antigenic responses were more focused in uninvolved tumor-adjacent lung.

Here the sequenced sample was peripheral blood, taken before any cancer treatment. This receptor chain uses TRBV15 and TRBJ2-7, with a tentative D call of TRBD1 or TRBD2, each matching 5 bases. The sequence was obtained from a male donor at least 60 years old with stage III squamous cell lung carcinoma. The nucleotides are TGTGCCACCAGCAGAGATCGGGGCGCGAGCTTCGAGCAGTACGTC. Its protein reads: CATSRDRGASFEQYV.